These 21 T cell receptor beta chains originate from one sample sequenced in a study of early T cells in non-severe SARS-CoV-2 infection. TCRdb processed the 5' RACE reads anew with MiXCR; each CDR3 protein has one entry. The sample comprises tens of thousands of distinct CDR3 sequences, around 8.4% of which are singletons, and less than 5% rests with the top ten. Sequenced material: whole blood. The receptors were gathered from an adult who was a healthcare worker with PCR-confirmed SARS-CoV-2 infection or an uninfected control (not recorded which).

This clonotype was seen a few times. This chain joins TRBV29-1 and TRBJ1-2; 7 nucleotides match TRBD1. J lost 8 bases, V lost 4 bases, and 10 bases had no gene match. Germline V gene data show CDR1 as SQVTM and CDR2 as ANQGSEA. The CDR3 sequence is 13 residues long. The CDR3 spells CSVVGGEVDGYTF. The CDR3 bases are TGCAGCGTTGTAGGGGGCGAGGTGGACGGCTACACCTTC. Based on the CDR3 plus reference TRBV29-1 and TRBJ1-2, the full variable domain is SAVISQKPSRDICQRGTSLTIQCQVDSQVTMMFWYRQQPGQSLTLIATANQGSEATYESGFVIDKFPISRPNLTFSTLTVSNMSPEDSSIYLCSVVGGEVDGYTFGSGTRLTVV.

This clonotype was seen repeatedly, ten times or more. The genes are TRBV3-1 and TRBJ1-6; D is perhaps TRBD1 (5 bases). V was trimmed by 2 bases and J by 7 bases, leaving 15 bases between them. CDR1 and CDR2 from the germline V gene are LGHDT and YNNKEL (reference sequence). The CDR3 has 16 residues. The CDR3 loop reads CASSQLIRGGNSPLHF. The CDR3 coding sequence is TGTGCCAGCAGCCAATTAATCCGGGGCGGCAATTCACCCCTCCACTTT.

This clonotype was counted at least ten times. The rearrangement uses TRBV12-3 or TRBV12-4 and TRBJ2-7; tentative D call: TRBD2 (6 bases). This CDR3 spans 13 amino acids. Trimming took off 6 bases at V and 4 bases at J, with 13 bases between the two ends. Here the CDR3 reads CASRTGGSYEQYF. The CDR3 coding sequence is TGTGCCAGCAGAACTGGGGGGTCGTACGAGCAGTACTTC.

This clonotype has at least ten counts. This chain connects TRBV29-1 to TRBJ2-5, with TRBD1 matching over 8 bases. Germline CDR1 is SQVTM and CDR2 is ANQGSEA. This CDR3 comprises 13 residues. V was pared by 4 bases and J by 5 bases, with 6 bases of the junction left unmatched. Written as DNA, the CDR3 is TGCAGCGTTGGGGACAGGTGGGGGGAGACCCAGTACTTC. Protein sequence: CSVGDRWGETQYF.

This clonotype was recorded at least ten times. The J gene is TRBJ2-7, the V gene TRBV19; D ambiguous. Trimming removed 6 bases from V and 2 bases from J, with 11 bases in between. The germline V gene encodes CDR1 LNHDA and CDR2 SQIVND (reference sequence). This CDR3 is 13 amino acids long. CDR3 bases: TGTGCCAGTAGCTCATCTTTAGCCTACGAGCAGTACTTC. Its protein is CASSSSLAYEQYF. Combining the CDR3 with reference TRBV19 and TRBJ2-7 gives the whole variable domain DGGITQSPKYLFRKEGQNVTLSCEQNLNHDAMYWYRQDPGQGLRLIYYSQIVNDFQKGDIAEGYSVSREKKESFPLTVTSAQKNPTAFYLCASSSSLAYEQYFGPGTRLTVT.

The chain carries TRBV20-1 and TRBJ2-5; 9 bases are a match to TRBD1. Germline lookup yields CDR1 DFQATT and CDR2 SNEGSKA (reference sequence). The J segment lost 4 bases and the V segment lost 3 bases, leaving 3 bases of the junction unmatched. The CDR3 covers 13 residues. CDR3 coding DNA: TGCAGTGCTAGTTCGACAGGGGGAGAGACCCAGTACTTC. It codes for CSASSTGGETQYF.

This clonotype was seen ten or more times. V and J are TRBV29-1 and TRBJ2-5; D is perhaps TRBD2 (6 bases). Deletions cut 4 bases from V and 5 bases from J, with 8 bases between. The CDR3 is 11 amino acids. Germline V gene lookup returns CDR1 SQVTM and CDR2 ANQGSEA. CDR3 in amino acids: CSVGAGETQYF. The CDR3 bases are TGCAGCGTTGGTGCGGGGGAGACCCAGTACTTC.

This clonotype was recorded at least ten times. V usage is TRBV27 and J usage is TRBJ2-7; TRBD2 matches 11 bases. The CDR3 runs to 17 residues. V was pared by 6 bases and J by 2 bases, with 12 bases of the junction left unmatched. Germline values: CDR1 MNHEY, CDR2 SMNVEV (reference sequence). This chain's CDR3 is CASRRTILAGAAYEQYF. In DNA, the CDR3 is TGTGCCAGCAGACGAACGATACTAGCGGGAGCCGCCTACGAGCAGTACTTC.

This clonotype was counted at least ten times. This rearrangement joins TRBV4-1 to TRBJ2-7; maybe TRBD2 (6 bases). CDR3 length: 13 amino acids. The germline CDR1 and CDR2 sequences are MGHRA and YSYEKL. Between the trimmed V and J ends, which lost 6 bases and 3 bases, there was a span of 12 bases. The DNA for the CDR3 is TGCGCCAGCAGTTGGGACTTCAACTACGAGCAGTACTTC. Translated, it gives CASSWDFNYEQYF.

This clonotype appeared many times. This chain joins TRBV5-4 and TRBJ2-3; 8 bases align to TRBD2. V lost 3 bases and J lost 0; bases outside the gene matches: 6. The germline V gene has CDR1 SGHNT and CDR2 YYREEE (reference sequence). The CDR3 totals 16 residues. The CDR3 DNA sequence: TGTGCCAGCAGCTCTAGCGGGCCGGGGAGCACAGATACGCAGTATTTT. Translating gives CASSSSGPGSTDTQYF.

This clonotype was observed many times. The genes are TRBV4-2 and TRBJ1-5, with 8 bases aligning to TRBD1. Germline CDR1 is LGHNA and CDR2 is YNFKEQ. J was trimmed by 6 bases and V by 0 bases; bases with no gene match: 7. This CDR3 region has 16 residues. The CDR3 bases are TGTGCCAGCAGCCAAGAGGGACAGGTGGACGGTCAGCCCCAGCATTTT. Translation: CASSQEGQVDGQPQHF.

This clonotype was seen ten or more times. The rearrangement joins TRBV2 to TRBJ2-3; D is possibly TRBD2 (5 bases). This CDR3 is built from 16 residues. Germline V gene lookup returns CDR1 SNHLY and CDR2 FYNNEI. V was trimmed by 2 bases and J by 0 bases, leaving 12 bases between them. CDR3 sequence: CASSESRGGSTDTQYF. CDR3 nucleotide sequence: TGTGCCAGCAGTGAAAGCAGAGGCGGGAGCACAGATACGCAGTATTTT.

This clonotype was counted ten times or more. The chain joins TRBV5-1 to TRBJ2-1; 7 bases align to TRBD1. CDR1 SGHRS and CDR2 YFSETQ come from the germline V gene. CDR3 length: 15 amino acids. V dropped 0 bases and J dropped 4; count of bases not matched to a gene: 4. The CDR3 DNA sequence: TGCGCCAGCAGCTTGGGTTCACAGGGGTACAATGAGCAGTTCTTC. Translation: CASSLGSQGYNEQFF.

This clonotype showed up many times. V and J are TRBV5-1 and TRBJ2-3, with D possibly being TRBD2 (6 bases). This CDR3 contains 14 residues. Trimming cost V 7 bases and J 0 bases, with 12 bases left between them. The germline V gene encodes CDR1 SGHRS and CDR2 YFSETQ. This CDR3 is CASETGLSTDTQYF. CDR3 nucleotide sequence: TGCGCCAGCGAGACGGGACTCAGCACAGATACGCAGTATTTT.

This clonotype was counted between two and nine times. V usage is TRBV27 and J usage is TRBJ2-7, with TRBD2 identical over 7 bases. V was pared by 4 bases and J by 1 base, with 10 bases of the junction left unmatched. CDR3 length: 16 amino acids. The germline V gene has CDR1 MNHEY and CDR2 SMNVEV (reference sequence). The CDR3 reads CASSYSALRGSYEQYF. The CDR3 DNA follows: TGTGCCAGCAGTTACTCCGCGTTGCGGGGGTCCTACGAGCAGTACTTC.

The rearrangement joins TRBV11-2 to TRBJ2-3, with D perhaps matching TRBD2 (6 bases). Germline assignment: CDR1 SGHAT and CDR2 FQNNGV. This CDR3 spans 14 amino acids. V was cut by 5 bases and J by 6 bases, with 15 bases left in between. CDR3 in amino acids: CASSAPEGLDTQYF. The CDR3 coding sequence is TGTGCCAGCAGCGCTCCGGAGGGGCTGGATACGCAGTATTTT.

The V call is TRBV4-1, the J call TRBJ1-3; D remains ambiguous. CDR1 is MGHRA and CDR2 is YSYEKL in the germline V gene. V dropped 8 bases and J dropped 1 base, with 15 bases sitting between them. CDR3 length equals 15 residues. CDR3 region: CASQPELLSGNTIYF. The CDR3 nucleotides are TGCGCCAGCCAACCGGAGCTCTTGTCTGGAAACACCATATATTTT.

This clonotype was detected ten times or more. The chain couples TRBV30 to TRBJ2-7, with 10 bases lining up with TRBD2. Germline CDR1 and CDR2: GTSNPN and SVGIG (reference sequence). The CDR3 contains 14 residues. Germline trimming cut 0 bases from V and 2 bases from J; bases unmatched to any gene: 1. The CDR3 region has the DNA TGTGCCTGGAGTGTACTAGCGGGGACCTACGAGCAGTACTTC. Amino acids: CAWSVLAGTYEQYF.

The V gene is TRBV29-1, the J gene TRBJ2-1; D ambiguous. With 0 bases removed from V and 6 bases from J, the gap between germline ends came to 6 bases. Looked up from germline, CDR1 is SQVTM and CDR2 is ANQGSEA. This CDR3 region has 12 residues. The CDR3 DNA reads TGCAGCGTTGAAGAGACTTCCAATGAGCAGTTCTTC. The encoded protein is CSVEETSNEQFF.

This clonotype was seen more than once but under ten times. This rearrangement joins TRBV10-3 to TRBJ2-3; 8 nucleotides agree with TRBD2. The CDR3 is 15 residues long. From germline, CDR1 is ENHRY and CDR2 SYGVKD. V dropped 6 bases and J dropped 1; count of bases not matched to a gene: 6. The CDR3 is CAIRASGPRTDTQYF. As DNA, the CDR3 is TGTGCCATCAGGGCTAGCGGGCCCCGCACAGATACGCAGTATTTT.

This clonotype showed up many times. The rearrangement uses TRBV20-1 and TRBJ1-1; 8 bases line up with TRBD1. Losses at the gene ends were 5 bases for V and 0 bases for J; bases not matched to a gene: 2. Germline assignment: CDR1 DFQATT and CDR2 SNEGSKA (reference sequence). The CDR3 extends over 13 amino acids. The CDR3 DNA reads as TGCAGTGCTGGACAGGGAATGAACACTGAAGCTTTCTTT. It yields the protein CSAGQGMNTEAFF.